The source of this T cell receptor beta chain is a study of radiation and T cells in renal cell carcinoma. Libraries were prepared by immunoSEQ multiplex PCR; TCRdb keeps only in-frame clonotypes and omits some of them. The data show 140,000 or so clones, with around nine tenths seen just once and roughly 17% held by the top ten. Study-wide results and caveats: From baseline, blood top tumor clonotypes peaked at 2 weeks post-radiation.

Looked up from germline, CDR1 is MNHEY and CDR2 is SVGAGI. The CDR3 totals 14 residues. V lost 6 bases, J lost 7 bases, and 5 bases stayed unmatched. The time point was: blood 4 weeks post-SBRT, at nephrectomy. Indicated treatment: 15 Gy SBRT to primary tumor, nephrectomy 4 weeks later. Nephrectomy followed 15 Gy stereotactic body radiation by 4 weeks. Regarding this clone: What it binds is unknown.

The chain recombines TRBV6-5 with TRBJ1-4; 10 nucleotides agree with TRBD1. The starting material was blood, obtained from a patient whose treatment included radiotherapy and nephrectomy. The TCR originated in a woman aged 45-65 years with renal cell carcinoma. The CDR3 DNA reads TGTGCCAGCAGGCGGGACAGGGGTCCTGAAAAACTGTTTTTT. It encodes CASRRDRGPEKLFF.